These T cell receptor beta chains were read from a single sample in a study of blood T cell repertoires in COVID-19. TCRdb keeps only in-frame clones here, not all; method: immunoSEQ multiplex PCR. The data hold over 400,000 clones, with 80% to 90% observed a single time. The specimen was peripheral blood. The origin of the receptors is a human donor in a cohort sampled during active COVID-19. Both conserved end residues are part of each CDR3. D genes are given only for firm matches. Clone size appears in some rows only: once, few, many, or a class for an expanded clone.

CDR3nt: TGCGCCAGCAGTCAGGGGGCCCTTCAAGAGACCCAGTACTTC
CDR3aa: CASSQGALQETQYF
d_gene: TRBD1
v_gene: TRBV5-1
abundance: once
j_gene: TRBJ2-5

CDR3nt: TGTGCCAGTCGCGGGAGGGCCCGGGCCGGATCAGATACGCAGTATTTT
CDR3aa: CASRGRARAGSDTQYF
d_gene: TRBD2
v_gene: TRBV19
abundance: NA
j_gene: TRBJ2-3

CDR3nt: TGTGCCAGCAGCCGAGCCGGGGCCTACGAGCAGTACTTC
CDR3aa: CASSRAGAYEQYF
d_gene: NA
v_gene: TRBV5-4
abundance: NA
j_gene: TRBJ2-7

CDR3nt: TGCAGCGTTGAAAGAGAAACTGAAGCTTTCTTT
CDR3aa: CSVERETEAFF
d_gene: NA
v_gene: TRBV29-1
abundance: NA
j_gene: TRBJ1-1

CDR3nt: TGTGCCAGCAGTTACGGGAATCAGGGAGGCTACACCTTC
CDR3aa: CASSYGNQGGYTF
d_gene: NA
v_gene: TRBV6-6
abundance: once
j_gene: TRBJ1-2

CDR3nt: TGTGCCAGCAGCCCTCGACTAGACCGGGAGACCCAGTACTTC
CDR3aa: CASSPRLDRETQYF
d_gene: NA
v_gene: TRBV28
abundance: few
j_gene: TRBJ2-5

CDR3nt: TGTGCCAGCAGGGAGGCGGCGACCTACGAGCAGTACTTC
CDR3aa: CASREAATYEQYF
d_gene: NA
v_gene: TRBV6-5
abundance: once
j_gene: TRBJ2-7

CDR3nt: TGTGCCAGCACAAAGGCCGGGAGCCCGAACACCGGGGAGCTGTTTTTT
CDR3aa: CASTKAGSPNTGELFF
d_gene: NA
v_gene: TRBV2
abundance: few
j_gene: TRBJ2-2

CDR3nt: TGTGCCAGCAGCCGGGACAGGGCGGGAAGGAGCAATCAGCCCCAGCATTTT
CDR3aa: CASSRDRAGRSNQPQHF
d_gene: TRBD1
v_gene: TRBV7-2
abundance: NA
j_gene: TRBJ1-5

CDR3nt: TGTGCCAGCAGCTTGTCGGGGGGCGAGTCACCCCTCCACTTT
CDR3aa: CASSLSGGESPLHF
d_gene: NA
v_gene: TRBV5-6
abundance: few
j_gene: TRBJ1-6

CDR3nt: TGTGCCAGCAGCAATCGACGGGAGAACACTGAAGCTTTCTTT
CDR3aa: CASSNRRENTEAFF
d_gene: NA
v_gene: TRBV6-5
abundance: NA
j_gene: TRBJ1-1

CDR3nt: TGTGCCAGCAGGAGGTGGGCCAGGGACAGCGCGTCTGGAAACACCATATATTTT
CDR3aa: CASRRWARDSASGNTIYF
d_gene: TRBD1
v_gene: TRBV27
abundance: NA
j_gene: TRBJ1-3

CDR3nt: TGTGCCAGTAGCGCGGACAGGGTCGGTGGCTACACCTTC
CDR3aa: CASSADRVGGYTF
d_gene: TRBD1
v_gene: TRBV19
abundance: NA
j_gene: TRBJ1-2

CDR3nt: TGCGCCAGCAGCATACAGGGCGCGAACACCGGGGAGCTGTTTTTT
CDR3aa: CASSIQGANTGELFF
d_gene: NA
v_gene: TRBV5-1
abundance: once
j_gene: TRBJ2-2

CDR3nt: TGTGCCAGCAGGAAAGGGACAGGGTGGGGGGACACTGAAGCTTTCTTT
CDR3aa: CASRKGTGWGDTEAFF
d_gene: TRBD1
v_gene: TRBV27
abundance: NA
j_gene: TRBJ1-1

CDR3nt: TGTGCCAGCAGAGAGGGACTAGCGGACTCCTACAATGAGCAGTTCTTC
CDR3aa: CASREGLADSYNEQFF
d_gene: TRBD2
v_gene: TRBV7-8
abundance: NA
j_gene: TRBJ2-1

CDR3nt: TGCGCCAGCAGCTCCCTACAGGGAAACTATGGCTACACCTTC
CDR3aa: CASSSLQGNYGYTF
d_gene: NA
v_gene: TRBV5-1
abundance: few
j_gene: TRBJ1-2

CDR3nt: TGTGCCAGCAGGCCGGACGGGGTCTATGGCTACACCTTC
CDR3aa: CASRPDGVYGYTF
d_gene: NA
v_gene: TRBV12-3/TRBV12-4
abundance: NA
j_gene: TRBJ1-2

CDR3nt: TGTGCCAGCAGCGTACTTGAACAGCCAATCTCTGGAAACACCATATATTTT
CDR3aa: CASSVLEQPISGNTIYF
d_gene: NA
v_gene: TRBV9
abundance: NA
j_gene: TRBJ1-3

CDR3nt: TGTGCCAGCAGTCTGAACAGGGTGAACACTGAAGCTTTCTTT
CDR3aa: CASSLNRVNTEAFF
d_gene: NA
v_gene: TRBV6-5
abundance: once
j_gene: TRBJ1-1

CDR3nt: TGTGCCAGTAGAAAAGCGAGCCCACAAGAGACCCAGTACTTC
CDR3aa: CASRKASPQETQYF
d_gene: NA
v_gene: TRBV19
abundance: NA
j_gene: TRBJ2-5

CDR3nt: TGTGCCAGTAGTATGGCCGCTAGCGGGACCCCTCTAGCCAAAAACATTCAGTACTTC
CDR3aa: CASSMAASGTPLAKNIQYF
d_gene: TRBD2
v_gene: TRBV19
abundance: once
j_gene: TRBJ2-4

CDR3nt: TGTGCCAGCTCACCACCGGGACTTCCTTCCTACGAGCAGTACTTC
CDR3aa: CASSPPGLPSYEQYF
d_gene: NA
v_gene: TRBV18
abundance: NA
j_gene: TRBJ2-7

CDR3nt: TGTGCCACCTATCTACCGAAGGGGCGGGGAACCCAGCATTTT
CDR3aa: CATYLPKGRGTQHF
d_gene: NA
v_gene: TRBV28
abundance: NA
j_gene: TRBJ1-5

CDR3nt: TGTGCCAGCAGCCAAGACGGGACAGGGGAGGGGAATCAGCCCCAGCATTTT
CDR3aa: CASSQDGTGEGNQPQHF
d_gene: TRBD1
v_gene: TRBV4-2
abundance: NA
j_gene: TRBJ1-5

CDR3nt: TGTGCCAGCAGTTACTCCCCTTACCAAGAGACCCAGTACTTC
CDR3aa: CASSYSPYQETQYF
d_gene: NA
v_gene: TRBV6-6
abundance: NA
j_gene: TRBJ2-5

CDR3nt: TGTGCCAGCAGCCTTAGAACCCATAATGAGCAGTTCTTC
CDR3aa: CASSLRTHNEQFF
d_gene: NA
v_gene: TRBV13
abundance: NA
j_gene: TRBJ2-1

CDR3nt: TGTGCCTGCCACCGAGGACAGGGAAAGACTTTCTTT
CDR3aa: CACHRGQGKTFF
d_gene: TRBD1
v_gene: TRBV30
abundance: NA
j_gene: TRBJ1-1

CDR3nt: TGTGCCAGCTCACCCGTAACGCAGGAGGTCGAGCAGTTCTTC
CDR3aa: CASSPVTQEVEQFF
d_gene: NA
v_gene: TRBV18
abundance: NA
j_gene: TRBJ2-1

CDR3nt: TGTGCCAGTAGTCTCGGACTAAACATTCAGTACTTC
CDR3aa: CASSLGLNIQYF
d_gene: NA
v_gene: TRBV19
abundance: few
j_gene: TRBJ2-4

CDR3nt: TGTGCCAGCTCACCGGGACAGCTCTCTGGAAACACCATATATTTT
CDR3aa: CASSPGQLSGNTIYF
d_gene: TRBD1
v_gene: TRBV18
abundance: once
j_gene: TRBJ1-3

CDR3nt: TGTGCCAGTAGCTATGGACACGTTAACACTGAAGCTTTCTTT
CDR3aa: CASSYGHVNTEAFF
d_gene: NA
v_gene: TRBV19
abundance: NA
j_gene: TRBJ1-1

CDR3nt: TGTGCCAGCAGCGCGATCGTGGGCGTCGACACTGAAGCTTTCTTT
CDR3aa: CASSAIVGVDTEAFF
d_gene: NA
v_gene: TRBV9
abundance: NA
j_gene: TRBJ1-1

CDR3nt: TGTGCCAGCAGTAAGCGGGCTAGCGGCCCCACAGATACGCAGTATTTT
CDR3aa: CASSKRASGPTDTQYF
d_gene: TRBD2
v_gene: TRBV2
abundance: NA
j_gene: TRBJ2-3

CDR3nt: TGTGCCAGCCGTTGGACAGGGACGGGGAACACTGAAGCTTTCTTT
CDR3aa: CASRWTGTGNTEAFF
d_gene: TRBD1
v_gene: TRBV25-1
abundance: NA
j_gene: TRBJ1-1

CDR3nt: TGTGCCAGCAGTCGACCGAAGGACAGTAGCAATCAGCCCCAGCATTTT
CDR3aa: CASSRPKDSSNQPQHF
d_gene: NA
v_gene: TRBV6-2/TRBV6-3
abundance: NA
j_gene: TRBJ1-5

CDR3nt: TGTGCCAGCAGCTCCCTGGGACAGACAAGGACTGAAGCTTTCTTT
CDR3aa: CASSSLGQTRTEAFF
d_gene: TRBD1
v_gene: TRBV6-2/TRBV6-3
abundance: NA
j_gene: TRBJ1-1

CDR3nt: TGTGCCAGCAGCCAAGATCAACAGTCCTATAATTCACCCCTCCACTTT
CDR3aa: CASSQDQQSYNSPLHF
d_gene: NA
v_gene: TRBV4-2
abundance: NA
j_gene: TRBJ1-6

CDR3nt: TGTGCCAGCAGCTTGGGGGGCGCCACAGATACGCAGTATTTT
CDR3aa: CASSLGGATDTQYF
d_gene: NA
v_gene: TRBV5-4
abundance: NA
j_gene: TRBJ2-3

CDR3nt: TGCGCCAGCAGTGAAAGGGACAGGCCAGTGGAGGCCCAGCATTTT
CDR3aa: CASSERDRPVEAQHF
d_gene: TRBD1
v_gene: TRBV10-2
abundance: NA
j_gene: TRBJ1-5

CDR3nt: TGTGCCAGTAGGATCACCATACTTGGGGGGTATCAGCCCCAGCATTTT
CDR3aa: CASRITILGGYQPQHF
d_gene: NA
v_gene: TRBV19
abundance: NA
j_gene: TRBJ1-5

CDR3nt: TGTGCCACCAGTGATTCCGTAGATACGCAGTATTTT
CDR3aa: CATSDSVDTQYF
d_gene: NA
v_gene: TRBV24-1
abundance: NA
j_gene: TRBJ2-3

CDR3nt: TGTGCCAGCAGCCGGGAGCAAGCTAGCACAGATACGCAGTATTTT
CDR3aa: CASSREQASTDTQYF
d_gene: NA
v_gene: TRBV2
abundance: NA
j_gene: TRBJ2-3

CDR3nt: TGTGCCAGCAGCTTCAATAACGTCGAGGATACGCAGTATTTT
CDR3aa: CASSFNNVEDTQYF
d_gene: NA
v_gene: TRBV11-3
abundance: NA
j_gene: TRBJ2-3

CDR3nt: TGTGCCAGCAGCTTCGATCGCGGGAGGGTCAATGAGCAGTTCTTC
CDR3aa: CASSFDRGRVNEQFF
d_gene: TRBD2
v_gene: TRBV6-5
abundance: once
j_gene: TRBJ2-1

CDR3nt: TGCGCCAGCAGCCAAGATACAGGGGTCTCCTACGAGCAGTACTTC
CDR3aa: CASSQDTGVSYEQYF
d_gene: TRBD1
v_gene: TRBV4-3
abundance: NA
j_gene: TRBJ2-7

CDR3nt: TGTGCCAGCAGCTTGTCCCGGACAGGGGTCGTCCGGGGCGAAGAGACCCAGTACTTC
CDR3aa: CASSLSRTGVVRGEETQYF
d_gene: TRBD1
v_gene: TRBV7-9
abundance: NA
j_gene: TRBJ2-5

CDR3nt: TGTGCCACCAGCAGGGGACAGACAGGATCGATGAAAGGGCAGTACTTC
CDR3aa: CATSRGQTGSMKGQYF
d_gene: TRBD1
v_gene: TRBV15
abundance: once
j_gene: TRBJ2-7

CDR3nt: TGTGCCAGCAGCGTAGTGCTAGCGGGAGAAACAGATACGCAGTATTTT
CDR3aa: CASSVVLAGETDTQYF
d_gene: TRBD2
v_gene: TRBV9
abundance: NA
j_gene: TRBJ2-3

CDR3nt: TGTGCCAGCAGCTTAGGGAGGGGCTCCTACAATGAGCAGTTCTTC
CDR3aa: CASSLGRGSYNEQFF
d_gene: NA
v_gene: TRBV7-9
abundance: NA
j_gene: TRBJ2-1

CDR3nt: TGCAGTGCCAGTAGGGGACTAGCGGGAGCAGATACGCAGTATTTT
CDR3aa: CSASRGLAGADTQYF
d_gene: TRBD2
v_gene: TRBV20-1
abundance: NA
j_gene: TRBJ2-3

CDR3nt: TGCGCCAGCAGCTTCGGGGTTACGAACACTGAAGCTTTCTTT
CDR3aa: CASSFGVTNTEAFF
d_gene: NA
v_gene: TRBV5-1
abundance: NA
j_gene: TRBJ1-1

CDR3nt: TGTGCTAGTGGTTTGCCAGGGGACAGGGGGCCTGAAGCTTTCTTT
CDR3aa: CASGLPGDRGPEAFF
d_gene: TRBD1
v_gene: TRBV12-5
abundance: NA
j_gene: TRBJ1-1

CDR3nt: TGTGCCAGCAGTACCAGGTCCCAAATAGGGGTAGAGCAGTACTTC
CDR3aa: CASSTRSQIGVEQYF
d_gene: NA
v_gene: TRBV28
abundance: once
j_gene: TRBJ2-7

CDR3nt: TGTGCCAGCAGCTTGCCCTCGGGTGAGCAGTTCTTC
CDR3aa: CASSLPSGEQFF
d_gene: NA
v_gene: TRBV5-5
abundance: NA
j_gene: TRBJ2-1